This T cell receptor beta chain originates from a study of vaccination and CD4 T cells after COVID-19. At the level of the study: Once diagnosed, patients had post-COVID samples drawn a median about 100 days later (range 35 to 161). From HCoV-229E, HCoV-OC43, HCoV-NL63 and SARS-CoV-2, overlapping spike peptides were used to stimulate the cells.

Study-wide points: Spike mono-reactivity held for 304 of 307 vaccine-specific clones in convalescent patients. Researchers looked at relatively few convalescent patients and had no early post-infection timepoints.

Researchers used the Oncomine TCR Beta short-read assay to sequence DNA from cultured CD4+ T cells. MiXCR, applied by TCRdb to the PCR reads, yields one record per CDR3 protein. Altogether about 13,000 distinct CDR3 sequences are present, about 25% being singletons, with the ten largest covering 25% to 30%. V was clipped by 4 bases and J by 4 bases, with 4 bases between them. Per the germline V gene, CDR1 is LGHNT and CDR2 is FRNRAP. The CDR3 loop spans 11 amino acids. Treatment denoted: roughly ten-day PBMC culture with coronavirus spike peptide pools or control peptides (ViraFEST assay). This clonotype was counted between two and nine times. What it recognizes is unknown.

This sequence originates from a human donor who received a COVID-19 vaccine. The sequenced sample was CD4+ T cells from blood, cultured in vitro, obtained before SARS-CoV-2 vaccination. V gene TRBV12-5 combines with J gene TRBJ1-1; D unresolved. The CDR3 sequence: CASGWGTEAFF. The CDR3 DNA is TGTGCTAGTGGTTGGGGCACTGAAGCTTTCTTT.